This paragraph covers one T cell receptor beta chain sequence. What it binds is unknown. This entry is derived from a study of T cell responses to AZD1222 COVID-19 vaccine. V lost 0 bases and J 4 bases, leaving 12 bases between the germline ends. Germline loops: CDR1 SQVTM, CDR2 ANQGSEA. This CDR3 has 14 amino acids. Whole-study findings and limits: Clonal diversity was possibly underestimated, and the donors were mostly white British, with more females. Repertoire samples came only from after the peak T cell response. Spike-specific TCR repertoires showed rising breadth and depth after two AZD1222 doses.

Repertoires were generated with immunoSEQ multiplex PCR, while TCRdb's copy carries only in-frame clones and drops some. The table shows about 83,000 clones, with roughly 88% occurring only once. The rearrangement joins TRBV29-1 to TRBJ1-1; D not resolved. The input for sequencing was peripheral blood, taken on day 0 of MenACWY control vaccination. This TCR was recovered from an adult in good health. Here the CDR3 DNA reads TGCAGCGTTGAAGAAAACGAGGTCGGCACTGAAGCTTTCTTT. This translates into CSVEENEVGTEAFF.